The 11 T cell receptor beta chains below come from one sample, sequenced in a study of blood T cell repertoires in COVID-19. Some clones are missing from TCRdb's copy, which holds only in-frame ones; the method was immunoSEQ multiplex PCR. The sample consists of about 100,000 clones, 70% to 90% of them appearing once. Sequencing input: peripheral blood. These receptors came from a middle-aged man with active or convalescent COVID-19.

The CDR3 DNA follows: TGTGCCAGCAGCCCACTAGCGGGAGGGAGGATGAATGAGCAGTTCTTC. Protein: CASSPLAGGRMNEQFF. V gene TRBV14 combines with J gene TRBJ2-1; 13 bases map to TRBD2. The trim removed 4 bases at V and 7 bases at J, leaving 7 bases unmatched. The CDR3 is made up of 16 amino acids. Germline-derived CDR1 and CDR2 are SGHDN and FVKESK.

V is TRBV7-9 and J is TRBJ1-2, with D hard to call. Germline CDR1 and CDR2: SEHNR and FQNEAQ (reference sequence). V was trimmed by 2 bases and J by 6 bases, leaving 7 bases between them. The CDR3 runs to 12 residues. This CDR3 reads CASSLSGDGYTF. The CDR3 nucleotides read TGTGCCAGCAGCTTATCTGGAGATGGCTACACCTTC.

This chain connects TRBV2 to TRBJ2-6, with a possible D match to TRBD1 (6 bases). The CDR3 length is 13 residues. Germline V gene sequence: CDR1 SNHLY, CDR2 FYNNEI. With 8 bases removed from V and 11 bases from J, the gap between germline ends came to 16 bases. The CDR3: CASCQWGQDVLTF. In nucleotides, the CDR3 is TGTGCCAGCTGCCAGTGGGGGCAGGACGTCCTGACTTTC.

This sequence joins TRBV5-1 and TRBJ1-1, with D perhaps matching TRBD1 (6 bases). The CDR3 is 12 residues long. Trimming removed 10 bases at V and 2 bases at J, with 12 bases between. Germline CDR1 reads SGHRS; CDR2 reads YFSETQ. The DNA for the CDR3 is TGCGCCCGAAGACAGGACAACACTGAAGCTTTCTTT. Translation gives CARRQDNTEAFF.

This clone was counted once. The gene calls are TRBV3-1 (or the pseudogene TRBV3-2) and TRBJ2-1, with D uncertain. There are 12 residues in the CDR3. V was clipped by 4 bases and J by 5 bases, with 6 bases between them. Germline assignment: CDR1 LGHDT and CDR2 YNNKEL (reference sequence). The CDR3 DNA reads TGTGCCAGCAGCCGTCAGGACAATGAGCAGTTCTTC. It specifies CASSRQDNEQFF.

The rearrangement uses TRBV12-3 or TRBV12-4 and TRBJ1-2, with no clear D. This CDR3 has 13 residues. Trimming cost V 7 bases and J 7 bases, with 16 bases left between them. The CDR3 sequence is CASTGGGPIGYTF. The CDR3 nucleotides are TGTGCCAGCACCGGAGGTGGCCCCATTGGCTACACCTTC.

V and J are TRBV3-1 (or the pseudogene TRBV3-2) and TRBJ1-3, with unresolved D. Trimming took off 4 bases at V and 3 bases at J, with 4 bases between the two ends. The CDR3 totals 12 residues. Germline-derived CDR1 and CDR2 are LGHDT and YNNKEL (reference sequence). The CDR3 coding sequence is TGTGCCAGCAGCCTCTATGGAAACACCATATATTTT. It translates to CASSLYGNTIYF.

CDR3 sequence: CASSWTSGSSNEQYF. CDR3 bases: TGCGCCAGCAGCTGGACTAGCGGGAGTAGTAACGAGCAGTACTTC. This chain links TRBV5-1 with TRBJ2-7, with TRBD2 identical over 13 bases. Germline loops: CDR1 SGHRS, CDR2 YFSETQ. This CDR3 is 15 amino acids long. Germline trimming cut 3 bases from V and 5 bases from J; bases unmatched to any gene: 5.

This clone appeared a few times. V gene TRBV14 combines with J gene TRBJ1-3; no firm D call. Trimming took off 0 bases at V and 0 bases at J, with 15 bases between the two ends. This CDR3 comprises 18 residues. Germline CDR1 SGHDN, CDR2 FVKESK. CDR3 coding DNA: TGTGCCAGCAGCCAAGAAGTCGGCGTGAGGGTCTCTGGAAACACCATATATTTT. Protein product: CASSQEVGVRVSGNTIYF.

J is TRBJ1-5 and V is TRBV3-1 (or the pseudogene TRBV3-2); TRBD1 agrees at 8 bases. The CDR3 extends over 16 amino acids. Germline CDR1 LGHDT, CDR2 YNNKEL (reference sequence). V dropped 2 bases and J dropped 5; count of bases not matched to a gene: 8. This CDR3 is CASSQRRTGRDQPQHF. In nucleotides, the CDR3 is TGTGCCAGCAGCCAACGACGGACAGGGAGGGATCAGCCCCAGCATTTT.

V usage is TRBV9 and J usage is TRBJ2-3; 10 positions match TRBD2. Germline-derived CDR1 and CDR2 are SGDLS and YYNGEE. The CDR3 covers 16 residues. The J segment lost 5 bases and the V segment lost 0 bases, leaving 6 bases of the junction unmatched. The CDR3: CASSVEFEREGDTQYF. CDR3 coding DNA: TGTGCCAGCAGCGTAGAATTCGAGCGGGAGGGAGATACGCAGTATTTT.